This record looks at one T cell receptor beta chain sequence and its context. The data stem from a study of T-cell reconstitution after alpha-beta-depleted transplantation in children. Preparation of the TCRbeta library was carried out with unique molecular identifiers. TCRdb passed the PCR reads through MiXCR, listing each CDR3 protein once. The sample has 540,000 or so distinct CDR3 sequences, around 23% seen once. The germline V gene has CDR1 PRHDT and CDR2 FYEKMQ (reference sequence). The V end was cut by 3 bases, the J end by 2 bases, with 11 bases between. The CDR3 is 15 residues long. The source was PBMCs, mostly from graft donor cells, collected 360 days after TCRalphabeta/CD19-depleted stem cell transplant. This TCR came from a boy less than two years old who had a stem cell transplant for acute myeloid leukemia, so the T cells may come from the graft donor. The J gene is TRBJ2-1, the V gene TRBV13; perhaps D is TRBD1 or TRBD2 (6 bases each). The CDR3 nucleotides are TGTGCCAGCAGCTTTGAGGGGGGAGCCTACAATGAGCAGTTCTTC. As protein: CASSFEGGAYNEQFF.